These T cell receptor beta chains were read from a single sample in a study of shared clonotypes between healthy human individuals. Sequencing was performed with immunoSEQ multiplex PCR; in TCRdb, only in-frame clones are kept and a portion is missing. The data show about 2.3 million clones, just over 90% seen once. Sequencing was carried out using naive CD4+ T cells from PBMCs. The receptors here all came from a man aged 18 to 29 in good health. Some clones in this sample may be carry-over from other donors' samples. Both conserved end residues are part of each CDR3. The D gene is left open where the match is weak. Size tells how often a clone was seen (once, few, many) or the class of an expanded clone, and some rows leave it out.

>TRBJ1-2|TRBV28|-|-
CASSSPWGYGYTF
TGTGCCAGCAGTTCCCCGTGGGGCTATGGCTACACCTTC
>TRBJ2-2|TRBV2|-|-
CASRDRGGAGELFF
TGTGCCAGCAGAGACAGGGGAGGGGCCGGGGAGCTGTTTTTT
>TRBJ1-2|TRBV6-1|-|-
CASSEATSSYGYTF
TGTGCCAGCAGTGAAGCGACCAGCAGCTATGGCTACACCTTC
>TRBJ2-1|TRBV27|-|TRBD2
CASSPSGIGYNEQFF
TGTGCCAGCAGTCCTAGCGGGATAGGCTACAATGAGCAGTTCTTC
>TRBJ2-1|TRBV25-1|-|TRBD2
CASRASPGLAGPYNEQFF
TGTGCCAGCAGGGCTTCTCCGGGACTAGCGGGGCCCTACAATGAGCAGTTCTTC
>TRBJ2-3|TRBV27|-|TRBD2
CASSQSGRAGDTQYF
TGTGCCAGCAGTCAAAGCGGGAGGGCAGGGGATACGCAGTATTTT
>TRBJ2-1|TRBV5-1|-|TRBD2
CASSLALAGYNEQFF
TGCGCCAGCAGCTTGGCACTAGCGGGGTACAATGAGCAGTTCTTC
>TRBJ2-3|TRBV29-1|-|TRBD1
CSVATGDTQYF
TGCAGCGTTGCTACAGGGGACACGCAGTATTTT
>TRBJ2-3|TRBV5-1|-|TRBD2
CASSLEVSGDTDTQYF
TGCGCCAGCAGCTTGGAGGTTAGCGGGGACACAGATACGCAGTATTTT
>TRBJ2-1|TRBV30|-|TRBD1
CAWSMGTAYNEQFF
TGTGCCTGGAGCATGGGGACAGCCTACAATGAGCAGTTCTTC
>TRBJ2-3|TRBV19|-|-
CASSIGGYTDTQYF
TGTGCCAGTAGTATTGGGGGATACACAGATACGCAGTATTTT
>TRBJ2-3|TRBV4-3|-|-
CASSQGPQGQSTDTQYF
TGCGCCAGCAGCCAAGGCCCACAGGGCCAAAGCACAGATACGCAGTATTTT
>TRBJ2-1|TRBV29-1|-|-
CSVGFSRAPSYNEQFF
TGCAGCGTTGGCTTTTCCCGGGCTCCCTCCTACAATGAGCAGTTCTTC
>TRBJ1-5|TRBV4-2|-|TRBD1
CASSQGGQGMQPQHF
TGTGCCAGCAGCCAAGGTGGACAGGGGATGCAGCCCCAGCATTTT
>TRBJ1-2|TRBV18|-|TRBD1
CASSPPGTAYGYTF
TGTGCCAGCTCACCACCCGGGACAGCGTATGGCTACACCTTC
>TRBJ2-7|TRBV5-4|-|TRBD2
CASSQVLAGVSYEQYF
TGTGCCAGCAGCCAGGTCCTAGCGGGTGTCTCCTACGAGCAGTACTTC
>TRBJ1-1|TRBV7-2|-|-
CASSPSRANTEAFF
TGTGCCAGCAGCCCCTCAAGGGCGAACACTGAAGCTTTCTTT
>TRBJ2-1|TRBV28|once|-
CASSSRLGGFEQFF
TGTGCCAGCAGTTCCCGACTAGGAGGCTTTGAGCAGTTCTTC
>TRBJ1-4|TRBV6-1|once|-
CASSGYRATNEKLFF
TGTGCCAGCAGCGGATACAGGGCAACTAATGAAAAACTGTTTTTT
>TRBJ1-4|TRBV29-1|-|-
CSVGHSNEKLFF
TGCAGCGTTGGTCACAGTAATGAAAAACTGTTTTTT
>TRBJ2-5|TRBV10-3|-|TRBD1
CAISVRTGQETQYF
TGTGCCATCAGTGTACGGACAGGACAAGAGACCCAGTACTTC
>TRBJ1-5|TRBV4-2|-|-
CASSQEGAALEAQLNQPQHF
TGTGCCAGCAGCCAAGAAGGGGCGGCCCTGGAAGCCCAGCTCAATCAGCCCCAGCATTTT
>TRBJ2-1|TRBV4-3|-|-
CASSQVEGGSYNEQFF
TGCGCCAGCAGCCAAGTTGAGGGAGGCTCCTACAATGAGCAGTTCTTC
>TRBJ2-5|TRBV5-1|once|-
CASSPRGPMQETQYF
TGCGCCAGCAGCCCTCGCGGACCGATGCAAGAGACCCAGTACTTC
>TRBJ2-1|TRBV10-2|-|-
CASSEGNEQFF
TGCGCCAGCAGTGAAGGGAATGAGCAGTTCTTC
>TRBJ1-2|TRBV28|-|-
CASHPVSSYGYTF
TGTGCCAGCCACCCTGTTAGTAGCTATGGCTACACCTTC
>TRBJ1-5|TRBV6-1|-|-
CASSERGLQPQHF
TGTGCCAGCAGTGAACGGGGGCTTCAGCCCCAGCATTTT
>TRBJ1-3|TRBV4-1|-|-
CASSQDGGLSGNTIYF
TGCGCCAGCAGCCAAGATGGTGGACTCTCTGGAAACACCATATATTTT
>TRBJ1-5|TRBV6-5|-|-
CASSYGRDRQPQHF
TGTGCCAGCAGTTACGGCAGGGACCGTCAGCCCCAGCATTTT
>TRBJ2-3|TRBV4-3|-|TRBD1
CASSPAGQGADTQYF
TGCGCCAGCAGCCCAGCGGGACAGGGGGCAGATACGCAGTATTTT
>TRBJ1-1|TRBV7-3|-|-
CASSPTAVNTEAFF
TGTGCCAGCAGCCCTACAGCCGTGAACACTGAAGCTTTCTTT
>TRBJ1-5|TRBV19|-|-
CASSILVNQPQHF
TGTGCCAGTAGTATCCTAGTCAATCAGCCCCAGCATTTT
>TRBJ1-5|TRBV15|-|-
CATSRDYSNQPQHF
TGTGCCACCAGCAGAGACTATAGCAATCAGCCCCAGCATTTT
>TRBJ1-3|TRBV19|-|TRBD1
CASSPTGVGNTIYF
TGTGCCAGTAGCCCGACAGGGGTTGGAAACACCATATATTTT
>TRBJ1-3|TRBV7-2|-|-
CASSLVTTDSGNTIYF
TGTGCCAGCAGCTTAGTTACGACAGACTCGGGAAACACCATATATTTT
>TRBJ2-1|TRBV29-1|-|TRBD2
CSVEFGGGRSYNEQFF
TGCAGCGTCGAGTTCGGGGGAGGGAGGTCCTACAATGAGCAGTTCTTC
>TRBJ2-7|TRBV30|-|-
CAWSEGPAYHGQYF
TGTGCCTGGAGTGAGGGCCCGGCCTACCACGGGCAGTACTTC
>TRBJ2-2|TRBV29-1|-|TRBD1
CSVRTGADTGELFF
TGCAGCGTCCGGACAGGGGCGGACACCGGGGAGCTGTTTTTT
>TRBJ2-3|TRBV18|-|-
CASSPPQDTQYF
TGTGCCAGCTCACCACCTCAAGATACGCAGTATTTT
>TRBJ1-1|TRBV7-2|-|-
CASSVGVSMNTEAFF
TGTGCCAGCAGCGTCGGGGTTTCGATGAACACTGAAGCTTTCTTT
>TRBJ1-5|TRBV28|-|-
CASSLVYSNQPQHF
TGTGCCAGCAGTTTAGTTTATAGCAATCAGCCCCAGCATTTT
>TRBJ2-1|TRBV6-5|-|-
CASGGSRSSYNEQFF
TGTGCCAGCGGTGGATCCAGGAGCTCCTACAATGAGCAGTTCTTC
>TRBJ2-2|TRBV5-1|-|-
CASAGRTVNTGELFF
TGCGCCAGCGCGGGGCGGACAGTGAACACCGGGGAGCTGTTTTTT
>TRBJ2-3|TRBV5-4|-|TRBD2
CASSQPSGLKDTQYF
TGTGCCAGCAGCCAACCTAGCGGCCTCAAAGATACGCAGTATTTT
>TRBJ2-7|TRBV28|-|-
CASSSPPYEQYF
TGTGCCAGCAGTAGCCCTCCCTACGAGCAGTACTTC
>TRBJ2-3|TRBV5-1|once|TRBD2
CASMTSGSGDTQYF
TGCGCCAGCATGACTAGCGGGAGTGGAGATACGCAGTATTTT
>TRBJ1-1|TRBV7-3|-|-
CASSSRGDTEAFF
TGTGCCAGCAGCTCTCGAGGGGACACTGAAGCTTTCTTT